A single sample gave rise to the 24 T cell receptor beta chains below, sequenced in a study of technical replicates of blood from several donors. The method was immunoSEQ multiplex PCR; TCRdb's version includes in-frame clones alone and lacks a portion of them. This repertoire shows about 100,000 clones, approximately 96% found once; its top ten account for about 0.38%. The sample was T cells isolated from PBMCs. These receptors all stem from a human donor in good health.

This chain joins TRBV2 and TRBJ1-2; possibly TRBD1 for D (6 bases). V was pared by 6 bases and J by 7 bases, with 9 bases between. From germline, CDR1 is SNHLY and CDR2 FYNNEI. This CDR3 comprises 11 residues. The CDR3 spells CASRTGGGYTF. The CDR3 DNA reads TGTGCCAGCAGGACAGGCGGTGGCTACACCTTC.

V gene TRBV11-2 combines with J gene TRBJ1-4; D possibly corresponds to TRBD1 (5 bases). The CDR3 is made up of 15 amino acids. Germline CDR1 and CDR2: SGHAT and FQNNGV. The V end lost 5 bases, the J end lost 3 bases, and 13 bases lay between the germline ends. The CDR3 sequence: CASSQWEGPNEKLFF. The CDR3 region has the DNA TGTGCCAGCAGCCAATGGGAGGGACCTAATGAAAAACTGTTTTTT.

The chain is built from TRBV4-1 and TRBJ1-2; TRBD1 matches 7 bases. Germline trimming cut 1 base from V and 3 bases from J; bases unmatched to any gene: 2. This CDR3 contains 14 residues. CDR1 and CDR2 (germline): MGHRA, YSYEKL. The CDR3 nucleotides read TGCGCCAGCAGCCAAGCCGGGACAGACTATGGCTACACCTTC. This codes for CASSQAGTDYGYTF.

The chain carries TRBV27 and TRBJ2-7; no clear D. CDR1 is MNHEY and CDR2 is SMNVEV in the germline V gene (reference sequence). The CDR3 extends over 14 amino acids. V lost 4 bases, J lost 0 bases, and 10 bases lay in between. The CDR3 protein is CASSSRLSSYEQYF. For the CDR3, the DNA is TGTGCCAGCAGTTCCCGACTCTCCTCCTACGAGCAGTACTTC.

The rearrangement joins TRBV27 to TRBJ2-1; TRBD2 agrees at 10 bases. Germline lookup yields CDR1 MNHEY and CDR2 SMNVEV (reference sequence). V was pared by 6 bases and J by 7 bases, with 12 bases of the junction left unmatched. The CDR3 has 16 residues. This CDR3 reads CASRPQASGSWNEQFF. CDR3 in DNA: TGTGCCAGCAGACCCCAGGCTAGCGGGAGTTGGAATGAGCAGTTCTTC.

V is TRBV4-1 and J is TRBJ2-7, with D possibly TRBD1 on 5 matching bases. This CDR3 has 15 residues. Germline CDR1 MGHRA, CDR2 YSYEKL. The ends were cut back, 1 base at V and 2 bases at J, with 12 bases in the middle. The CDR3 here is CASSQGWQGPYEQYF. CDR3 nucleotide sequence: TGCGCCAGCAGCCAAGGATGGCAGGGTCCCTACGAGCAGTACTTC.

This sequence joins TRBV4-3 and TRBJ1-2; a possible D gene is TRBD1 (5 bases). Trimming took 1 base from V and 2 from J, leaving 8 bases between them. Germline CDR1 reads LGHNA; CDR2 reads YSLEER. This CDR3 is 14 amino acids long. The CDR3 loop reads CASSQGGGNYGYTF. The CDR3 DNA reads as TGCGCCAGCAGCCAAGGGGGGGGGAACTATGGCTACACCTTC.

This clone was seen a handful of times. The chain carries TRBV28 and TRBJ2-7, with no clear D. CDR1 and CDR2 from the germline V gene are MDHEN and SYDVKM. The CDR3 loop spans 12 amino acids. V lost 6 bases and J 6 bases, leaving 12 bases between the germline ends. The CDR3: CASSPSIFEQYF. The CDR3 nucleotides are TGTGCCAGCAGCCCCTCTATATTCGAGCAGTACTTC.

The genes are TRBV19 and TRBJ2-2; D might be TRBD2 (6 bases). V was trimmed by 3 bases and J by 4 bases, leaving 12 bases between them. This CDR3 region has 15 residues. Germline V gives CDR1 LNHDA, CDR2 SQIVND (reference sequence). This CDR3 is CASSMVAAPTGELFF. CDR3 nucleotide sequence: TGTGCCAGTAGTATGGTAGCGGCTCCCACCGGGGAGCTGTTTTTT.

The chain combines TRBV28 with TRBJ2-7; no clear D gene. CDR3 length equals 13 residues. The germline V gene has CDR1 MDHEN and CDR2 SYDVKM. Trimming stripped 3 bases from V and 0 bases from J, with 6 bases between. CDR3 nucleotide sequence: TGTGCCAGCAGTTTCGAGGTCTCCTACGAGCAGTACTTC. Its protein is CASSFEVSYEQYF.

V gene TRBV4-3 combines with J gene TRBJ1-2, with D possibly TRBD1 on 6 matching bases. Trimming removed 2 bases from V and 4 bases from J, with 11 bases in between. CDR3 size: 14 residues. CDR1 is LGHNA and CDR2 is YSLEER in the germline V gene. Here the CDR3 reads CASSQTGTPYGYTF. CDR3 coding DNA: TGCGCCAGCAGCCAAACCGGGACACCCTATGGCTACACCTTC.

V and J are TRBV29-1 and TRBJ1-1; D may be TRBD1 (6 bases). The CDR3 runs to 17 residues. Germline V lookup: CDR1 SQVTM, CDR2 ANQGSEA. Trimming stripped 6 bases from V and 0 bases from J, with 23 bases between. CDR3 region: CSVGALILNPLNTEAFF. The DNA for the CDR3 is TGCAGCGTGGGGGCACTCATCCTAAATCCTTTGAACACTGAAGCTTTCTTT.

The chain couples TRBV29-1 to TRBJ2-7; 9 bases agree with TRBD2. This CDR3 is built from 14 residues. Germline CDR1 SQVTM, CDR2 ANQGSEA. The junction had 7 bases not matched to a gene; V was cut back by 6 bases and J by 1 base. CDR3 nucleotides: TGCAGCGTCGCCACCACTAGCGGGTCCTACGAGCAGTACTTC. This translates into CSVATTSGSYEQYF.

This chain uses TRBV5-4 with TRBJ2-7, with TRBD2 matching over 7 bases. The CDR3 extends over 16 amino acids. Germline values: CDR1 SGHNT, CDR2 YYREEE (reference sequence). With 0 bases clipped from V and 3 bases from J, the junction kept 9 bases outside the gene matches. The CDR3, as DNA: TGTGCCAGCAGCTTGGGACCCCGGGAGGTTAACTACGAGCAGTACTTC. Its protein is CASSLGPREVNYEQYF. Based on the CDR3 plus reference TRBV5-4 and TRBJ2-7, the full variable domain is ETGVTQSPTHLIKTRGQQVTLRCSSQSGHNTVSWYQQALGQGPQFIFQYYREEENGRGNFPPRFSGLQFPNYSSELNVNALELDDSALYLCASSLGPREVNYEQYFGPGTRLTVT.

The V call is TRBV7-3, the J call TRBJ2-1, with a weak D call TRBD2 (6 bases). The germline V gene has CDR1 SGHTA and CDR2 FQGTGA. V was cut by 2 bases and J by 0 bases, with 11 bases left in between. The CDR3 loop spans 16 amino acids. In nucleotides, the CDR3 is TGTGCCAGCAGCTTATATGCGGGGAGCTCCTACAATGAGCAGTTCTTC. Translating gives CASSLYAGSSYNEQFF. Drawing the rest from reference TRBV7-3 and TRBJ2-1, the complete variable domain is GAGVSQTPSNKVTEKGKYVELRCDPISGHTALYWYRQSLGQGPEFLIYFQGTGAADDSGLPNDRFFAVRPEGSVSTLKIQRTERGDSAVYLCASSLYAGSSYNEQFFGPGTRLTVL.

This rearrangement joins TRBV4-2 to TRBJ2-1; D perhaps matches TRBD2 (6 bases). Trimming removed 0 bases from V and 0 bases from J, with 24 bases in between. Germline V lookup: CDR1 LGHNA, CDR2 YNFKEQ. CDR3 size: 21 residues. The DNA of the CDR3 is TGTGCCAGCAGCCAAGACTCCCTTTCGGAGGGAGCATCGGGCTCCTACAATGAGCAGTTCTTC. It codes for CASSQDSLSEGASGSYNEQFF.

The V gene is TRBV6-5, the J gene TRBJ1-1, with no clear D. V lost 7 bases and J lost 6, with 18 bases in between. The V gene's germline CDR1 is MNHEY and CDR2 SVGAGI. The CDR3 loop spans 14 amino acids. CDR3 DNA sequence: TGTGCCAGCACCTCCCCTGGGCAGACGGCTGAAGCTTTCTTT. Protein: CASTSPGQTAEAFF.

This rearrangement joins TRBV4-1 to TRBJ2-3; 7 bases agree with TRBD2. With V trimmed by 6 bases and J by 7 bases, 13 bases remained unmatched. The CDR3 is made up of 15 amino acids. Germline V gene data show CDR1 as MGHRA and CDR2 as YSYEKL. For the CDR3, the DNA is TGCGCCAGCAGGTTGACCCGGGAGGCTTTATATACGCAGTATTTT. It codes for CASRLTREALYTQYF.

V gene TRBV14 combines with J gene TRBJ1-1, with D perhaps TRBD1 (6 bases). The CDR3 contains 14 residues. V lost 1 base, J lost 4 bases, and 10 bases lay in between. Germline CDR1 is SGHDN and CDR2 is FVKESK. The CDR3 bases are TGTGCCAGCAGCCAAGTGAGAGGGGGCACTGAAGCTTTCTTT. Its translation: CASSQVRGGTEAFF.

This clone appeared once. The gene calls are TRBV30 and TRBJ2-3, with a possible D match to TRBD1 (6 bases). CDR1 is GTSNPN, CDR2 SVGIG, per germline (reference sequence). This CDR3 contains 14 residues. Deletions cut 6 bases from V and 3 bases from J, with 16 bases between. The CDR3 loop reads CACQGPPGTDTQYF. The CDR3 bases are TGTGCCTGCCAGGGGCCACCGGGGACAGATACGCAGTATTTT.

The chain links TRBV27 to TRBJ2-1; TRBD2 aligns across 9 bases. The CDR3 totals 15 residues. After removal of 5 bases from V and 9 bases from J, the junction contained 11 bases not matched to a gene. Germline CDR1 reads MNHEY; CDR2 reads SMNVEV (reference sequence). CDR3 amino acids: CASSVTSGRRSEQFF. In DNA, the CDR3 is TGTGCCAGCAGTGTGACTAGCGGACGCCGGTCTGAGCAGTTCTTC.

The rearrangement uses TRBV29-1 and TRBJ2-2; 10 positions match TRBD1. Trimming at V came to 7 bases and at J to 6 bases, leaving 2 bases not matched to a gene. This CDR3 contains 12 residues. Germline assignment: CDR1 SQVTM and CDR2 ANQGSEA. As DNA, the CDR3 is TGCAGCGCGGACAGGGGGGCCGGGGAGCTGTTTTTT. Translation: CSADRGAGELFF.

The V and J genes are TRBV5-1 and TRBJ2-4, with 7 nucleotides matching TRBD2. The CDR3 is 15 amino acids. V was pared by 5 bases and J by 8 bases, with 13 bases of the junction left unmatched. Germline V lookup: CDR1 SGHRS, CDR2 YFSETQ. This chain's CDR3 is CASRIWGRAWDIQYF. The CDR3 DNA follows: TGCGCCAGCAGGATTTGGGGGAGGGCCTGGGACATTCAGTACTTC.

The chain uses TRBV7-9 and TRBJ2-7, with a possible D match to TRBD2 (6 bases). V dropped 6 bases and J dropped 3 bases, with 18 bases sitting between them. Germline V gives CDR1 SEHNR, CDR2 FQNEAQ (reference sequence). This CDR3 region has 15 residues. CDR3 in amino acids: CASSPRAGSNYEQYF. For the CDR3, the DNA is TGTGCCAGCAGTCCTAGAGCGGGTTCCAACTACGAGCAGTACTTC.